This paragraph reports one T cell receptor (beta chain). This sample is drawn from a study of cytomegalovirus exposure and HLA in healthy donors. Trimming at V came to 3 bases and at J to 3 bases, leaving 3 bases not matched to a gene. Germline-derived CDR1 and CDR2 are LNHDA and SQIVND (reference sequence). The length of the CDR3 is 15 residues. PCR used 60 Vbeta primers and 13 Jbeta primers. Here immunoSEQ multiplex PCR was the method, and the copy in TCRdb shows in-frame clones only, minus some. The table has roughly 160,000 clones, roughly 80% seen once. The specimen sequenced was PBMCs. The chain is built from TRBV19 and TRBJ1-2; TRBD1 matches at 11 bases. This TCR came from a man younger than 45 in good health and CMV-seronegative. The CDR3 DNA reads as TGTGCCAGTAGTATCGGGACAGGGGGGGACTATGGCTACACCTTC. Translating gives CASSIGTGGDYGYTF.